Listed below are T cell receptor beta chains from one sample, sequenced in a study of blood T cell repertoires in COVID-19. Using immunoSEQ multiplex PCR, the repertoire was profiled, and TCRdb retains in-frame clones only, with some absent. The sample carries 270,000 or so clones, 89% recorded once. Material for sequencing was peripheral blood. All receptors derive from a woman younger than 45 with COVID-19, enrolled during active disease. Each CDR3 is given with its conserved first and last residue. A D gene is named only where the DNA matches it firmly. Only part of the rows carry a size: once, few, many, or a class if the clone is expanded.

v_call	d_call	j_call	clone_size	cdr3_aa	cdr3_nt
TRBV6-5	-	TRBJ2-1	-	CASSYSRRLAQFF	TGTGCCAGCAGTTACTCGAGACGCCTAGCACAGTTCTTC
TRBV7-9	TRBD1	TRBJ2-2	-	CASSWDRGSTGELFF	TGTGCCAGCAGCTGGGACAGGGGCTCCACCGGGGAGCTGTTTTTT
TRBV5-6	TRBD1	TRBJ2-7	-	CASSLVRGTGAREQYF	TGTGCCAGCAGCTTAGTCCGCGGGACAGGGGCCCGGGAGCAGTACTTC
TRBV18	TRBD2	TRBJ2-7	-	CASSPPSELAGADDYEQYF	TGTGCCAGCTCACCACCCTCCGAGCTAGCGGGGGCCGACGATTACGAGCAGTACTTC
TRBV7-2	TRBD1	TRBJ1-2	once	CASKTGGANYGYTF	TGTGCCAGCAAAACAGGGGGAGCTAACTATGGCTACACCTTC
TRBV27	-	TRBJ2-3	-	CASSPEVAITDTQYF	TGTGCCAGCAGTCCAGAGGTGGCTATCACAGATACGCAGTATTTT
TRBV3-1/TRBV3-2	-	TRBJ1-1	once	CASSFLWDRGTEAFF	-
TRBV14	-	TRBJ1-1	-	CASSPRWAGYTEAFF	TGTGCCAGCAGCCCCAGGTGGGCGGGTTACACTGAAGCTTTCTTT
TRBV7-2	TRBD1	TRBJ1-1	-	CASSWGTGNTEAFF	TGTGCCAGCAGCTGGGGGACAGGGAACACTGAAGCTTTCTTT
TRBV10-3	TRBD1	TRBJ1-2	-	CAIRSAGGGGNYGYTF	TGTGCCATCAGGTCGGCTGGTGGAGGGGGCAACTATGGCTACACCTTC
TRBV4-1	-	TRBJ2-7	-	CASSQEPGFYEQYF	TGCGCCAGCAGCCAAGAGCCGGGATTCTACGAGCAGTACTTC
TRBV27	-	TRBJ1-5	-	CASSQLGTGVNQPQHF	TGTGCCAGCAGTCAGTTGGGGACGGGGGTTAATCAGCCCCAGCATTTT
TRBV2	-	TRBJ1-6	-	CASSGQGGRNSPLHF	TGTGCCAGCAGTGGGCAGGGTGGCCGTAATTCACCCCTCCACTTT
TRBV3-1/TRBV3-2	-	TRBJ2-1	-	CASSSFMVDNEQFF	TGTGCCAGCAGCAGCTTCATGGTAGACAATGAGCAGTTCTTC
TRBV30	TRBD1	TRBJ1-2	-	CAWTRDRYNYGYTF	TGTGCCTGGACGCGGGACAGGTATAACTATGGCTACACCTTC
TRBV15	TRBD2	TRBJ2-2	once	CATSRVGKLAGTGELFF	TGTGCCACCAGCAGAGTGGGGAAGCTAGCGGGCACCGGGGAGCTGTTTTTT
TRBV27	-	TRBJ1-1	-	CASSALDTLPVF	TGTGCCAGCAGCGCCCTGGACACCCTACCCGTATTT
TRBV6-6	-	TRBJ2-7	once	CASSYMVAEVYEQYF	TGTGCCAGCAGTTACATGGTAGCGGAGGTGTACGAGCAGTACTTC
TRBV12-3/TRBV12-4	TRBD1	TRBJ1-2	-	CACGTGNYGYTF	TGTGCCTGCGGGACAGGGAACTATGGCTACACCTTC
TRBV3-1/TRBV3-2	TRBD2	TRBJ2-7	-	CASSPLAGPGGDEQYF	TGTGCCAGCAGCCCCCTAGCGGGCCCGGGGGGGGACGAGCAGTACTTC
TRBV27	TRBD1	TRBJ1-6	-	CASRDRAGNSPLHF	TGTGCCAGCAGGGACAGGGCGGGTAATTCACCCCTCCACTTT
TRBV18	-	TRBJ1-4	-	CASSPPQGGYEKLFF	TGTGCCAGCTCACCACCGCAAGGGGGTTATGAAAAACTGTTTTTT
TRBV27	-	TRBJ2-2	-	CASSPLSGELFF	TGTGCCAGCAGCCCGCTATCCGGGGAGCTGTTTTTT
TRBV21-1	-	TRBJ1-5	-	CASSPRVGVVQPQHF	TGTGCCAGCAGCCCTCGGGTAGGGGTGGTTCAGCCCCAGCATTTT
TRBV19	TRBD2	TRBJ2-1	-	CASSPGLGGVYEQFF	TGTGCCAGTAGTCCCGGACTAGGCGGGGTCTATGAGCAGTTCTTC
TRBV10-2	TRBD2	TRBJ2-7	few	CASSESGGDPLYEQYF	TGCGCCAGCAGTGAGTCTGGGGGGGATCCCCTCTACGAGCAGTACTTC
TRBV5-4	TRBD2	TRBJ2-3	-	CASSSRPTGGIGDTQYF	TGTGCCAGCAGCTCGCGTCCAACGGGGGGAATAGGGGATACGCAGTATTTT
TRBV27	-	TRBJ1-6	-	CASSLSAGVGHSPLHF	TGTGCCAGCAGTTTATCCGCGGGGGTAGGGCATTCACCCCTCCACTTT
TRBV11-2	-	TRBJ1-5	-	CASSLGTGQGPQHF	TGTGCCAGCAGCTTAGGGACGGGTCAGGGGCCCCAGCATTTT
TRBV4-1	-	TRBJ1-1	-	CASGERARNTEAFF	TGCGCCAGCGGAGAGAGGGCGCGGAACACTGAAGCTTTCTTT
TRBV4-1	TRBD2	TRBJ2-1	-	CASSQVWEGYNEQFF	TGCGCCAGCAGCCAAGTGTGGGAGGGATACAATGAGCAGTTCTTC
TRBV19	-	TRBJ2-5	-	CASKPENQETQYF	TGTGCCAGTAAGCCGGAGAACCAAGAGACCCAGTACTTC
TRBV12-3/TRBV12-4	-	TRBJ2-1	-	CASSLDRRTEQFF	TGTGCCAGCAGTTTAGACAGGCGGACTGAGCAGTTCTTC
TRBV7-6	-	TRBJ2-4	-	CASSPNTGRGNIQYF	TGTGCCAGCAGCCCAAACACAGGCAGGGGAAACATTCAGTACTTC
TRBV5-1	TRBD1	TRBJ1-4	-	CASSSGGMGTNEKLFF	TGCGCCAGCAGCTCAGGGGGGATGGGAACTAATGAAAAACTGTTTTTT
TRBV19	TRBD2	TRBJ2-3	-	CASSITGGTDTQYF	TGTGCCAGTAGTATAACCGGGGGGACAGATACGCAGTATTTT
TRBV10-2	-	TRBJ2-7	-	CASSDLSYEQYF	TGCGCCAGCAGTGACCTCTCCTACGAGCAGTACTTC
TRBV3-1/TRBV3-2	-	TRBJ1-2	-	CASSQGSRAGGYTF	TGTGCCAGCAGCCAAGGCTCCCGAGCGGGGGGCTACACCTTC
TRBV27	-	TRBJ1-2	-	CASSFLGIFNYGYTF	TGTGCCAGCAGTTTTCTAGGTATATTCAACTATGGCTACACCTTC
TRBV6-6	-	TRBJ1-5	-	CASSSGHPSNQPQHF	TGTGCCAGCAGTTCAGGGCATCCAAGCAATCAGCCCCAGCATTTT
TRBV9	-	TRBJ1-2	few	CASSAVNYGYTF	TGTGCCAGCAGCGCAGTTAACTATGGCTACACCTTC
TRBV7-9	-	TRBJ1-2	once	CASSFAGAGRGGYTF	TGTGCCAGCAGTTTCGCGGGGGCAGGGAGGGGTGGCTACACCTTC
TRBV10-3	-	TRBJ1-2	-	CAISVGRANYGYTF	TGTGCCATCAGTGTGGGCAGGGCTAACTATGGCTACACCTTC
TRBV4-2	TRBD1	TRBJ1-5	-	CASSQEEGQLSAQHF	TGTGCCAGCAGCCAAGAGGAGGGACAGCTCTCAGCCCAGCATTTT
TRBV5-1	TRBD1	TRBJ2-7	-	CASSLGPTGQQTYEQYF	TGCGCCAGCAGCTTGGGCCCTACGGGACAGCAGACCTACGAGCAGTACTTC
TRBV11-2	TRBD2	TRBJ2-1	-	CASSLDPGGEQFF	TGTGCCAGCAGCTTAGATCCGGGGGGTGAGCAGTTCTTC
TRBV10-3	TRBD1	TRBJ2-5	-	CAISGQGQETQYF	TGTGCCATCAGCGGACAGGGGCAAGAGACCCAGTACTTC
TRBV5-6	-	TRBJ2-5	few	CASSFMLAETQYF	TGTGCCAGCAGCTTTATGCTAGCGGAGACCCAGTACTTC
TRBV11-2	TRBD1	TRBJ2-5	-	CASSSDRGETQYF	TGTGCCAGCAGCTCAGACAGGGGAGAGACCCAGTACTTC
TRBV5-1	-	TRBJ1-1	-	CASSLRRMNTEAFF	TGCGCCAGCAGTCTGCGGAGAATGAACACTGAAGCTTTCTTT